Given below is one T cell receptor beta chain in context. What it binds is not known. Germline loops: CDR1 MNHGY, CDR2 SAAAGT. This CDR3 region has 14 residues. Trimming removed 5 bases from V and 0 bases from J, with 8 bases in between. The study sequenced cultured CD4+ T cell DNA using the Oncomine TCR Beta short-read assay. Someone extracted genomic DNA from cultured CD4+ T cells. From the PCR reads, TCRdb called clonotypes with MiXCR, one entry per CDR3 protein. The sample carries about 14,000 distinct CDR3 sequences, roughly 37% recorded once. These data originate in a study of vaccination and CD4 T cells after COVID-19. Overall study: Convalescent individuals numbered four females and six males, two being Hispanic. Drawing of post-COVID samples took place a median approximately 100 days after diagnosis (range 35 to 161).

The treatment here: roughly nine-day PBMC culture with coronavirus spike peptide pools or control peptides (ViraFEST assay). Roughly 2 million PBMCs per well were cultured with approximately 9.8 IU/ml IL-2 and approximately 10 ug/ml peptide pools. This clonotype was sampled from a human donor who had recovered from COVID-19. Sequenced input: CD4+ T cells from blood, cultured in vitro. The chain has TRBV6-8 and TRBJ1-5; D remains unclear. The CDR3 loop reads CASSLSYSNQPQHF. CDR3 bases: TGTGCCAGCAGTCTGAGTTATAGCAATCAGCCCCAGCATTTT.